Each of the 24 T cell receptor beta chains below was sequenced from the same sample in a study of T cells expressing NK-cell markers. From the 5' RACE reads, TCRdb lists one entry per CDR3 protein and no DNA. The listing contains about 450,000 distinct CDR3 sequences. Material for sequencing was blood T cells: a sorted CD56 or NKG2C T cell subset, CD4+ or CD8+ T cells, or bulk PBMC T cells (not recorded which). These receptors originate from a woman aged 18 to 75 in good health.

J is TRBJ2-5 and V is TRBV29-1; lacking DNA, the TRBD1 call made by TCRdb goes unchecked. This CDR3 has 12 amino acids. The germline CDR1 and CDR2 sequences are SQVTM and ANQGSEA. CDR3 region: CSVVSGAETQYF.

V usage is TRBV5-6 and J usage is TRBJ1-6. The CDR3 runs 16 residues. Germline-derived CDR1 and CDR2 are SGHDT and YYEEEE. The CDR3 loop is CASSIDLEVYNSPLHF.

This sequence joins TRBV30 and TRBJ2-4; TCRdb calls TRBD1, which cannot be checked without DNA. Germline V lookup: CDR1 GTSNPN, CDR2 SVGIG (reference sequence). The CDR3 is 13 amino acids. CDR3 amino acids: CAWKPGAKNIQYF.

The chain carries TRBV13 and TRBJ1-6. The CDR3 has 17 amino acids. Germline V gene lookup returns CDR1 PRHDT and CDR2 FYEKMQ (reference sequence). The CDR3: CASSPALTRRFNSPLHF.

This chain's CDR3 is CASSPHRGTYNEQFF. This chain joins TRBV4-3 and TRBJ2-1; as DNA is missing, the TRBD1 call by TCRdb cannot be tested. CDR1 and CDR2 from the germline V gene are LGHNA and YSLEER. The CDR3 sequence is 15 residues long.

This rearrangement joins TRBV30 to TRBJ2-5. Germline assignment: CDR1 GTSNPN and CDR2 SVGIG (reference sequence). The CDR3 sequence is 12 residues long. The CDR3 reads CAWSSGIMSQYF. The variable domain in full, with the rest retrieved from reference TRBV30 and TRBJ2-5, is SQTIHQWPATLVQPVGSPLSLECTVEGTSNPNLYWYRQAAGRGLQLLFYSVGIGQISSEVPQNLSASRPQDRQFILSSKKLLLSDSGFYLCAWSSGIMSQYFGPGTRLLVL.

V and J are TRBV6-5 and TRBJ2-3; the TRBD2 assignment by TCRdb is unverifiable without DNA. This CDR3 is built from 16 residues. Germline lookup yields CDR1 MNHEY and CDR2 SVGAGI. This CDR3 reads CASSSTTSGRTDTQYF.

The chain employs TRBV12-3 or TRBV12-4 and TRBJ2-4; absent DNA, TCRdb's TRBD2 call cannot be checked. The CDR3 totals 14 residues. Here the CDR3 reads CASTSILAKNIQYF.

The chain combines TRBV6-1 with TRBJ2-5. Germline CDR1 and CDR2: MNHNS and SASEGT. The CDR3 runs to 14 residues. The CDR3 reads CASSETSTQETQYF.

This rearrangement joins TRBV12-3 or TRBV12-4 to TRBJ2-5. This CDR3 spans 14 amino acids. The CDR3 loop is CASSFLGPTETQYF.

CDR3: CASETVMNTEAFF. The chain employs TRBV28 and TRBJ1-1; without DNA, the TCRdb call of TRBD1 cannot be checked. This CDR3 contains 13 residues. CDR1 and CDR2 from the germline V gene are MDHEN and SYDVKM.

The chain has TRBV12-3 or TRBV12-4 and TRBJ2-5; the D call of TRBD1 rests on TCRdb alone, since no DNA is present to check it. This CDR3 contains 15 residues. The CDR3 loop is CASSFRAGDWETQYF.

This rearrangement joins TRBV7-4 to TRBJ2-1; without DNA, the TCRdb call of TRBD1 cannot be checked. This CDR3 comprises 14 residues. The V gene's germline CDR1 is SGHVT and CDR2 SQSDAQ. The CDR3 here is CASSTLENYNEQFF.

The rearrangement joins TRBV6-5 to TRBJ2-6. Germline-derived CDR1 and CDR2 are MNHEY and SVGAGI. The CDR3 covers 11 residues. Here the CDR3 reads CASRGANVLTF.

This chain uses TRBV3-1 with TRBJ2-1. The germline CDR1 and CDR2 sequences are LGHDT and YNNKEL (reference sequence). The CDR3 is made up of 13 amino acids. CDR3 amino acids: CASSRGPFYEQFF.

The chain joins TRBV20-1 to TRBJ2-3; TCRdb's assignment of TRBD2 cannot be checked, as there is no DNA. The CDR3 totals 14 residues. CDR1 is DFQATT, CDR2 SNEGSKA, per germline (reference sequence). The CDR3 loop reads CSTPFASVPDTQYF.

The chain uses TRBV20-1 and TRBJ1-3; checking the TCRdb D call of TRBD1 is not possible without DNA. The CDR3 runs 12 residues. Germline loops: CDR1 DFQATT, CDR2 SNEGSKA (reference sequence). The CDR3 sequence is CSAPGTGNTIYF.

The chain combines TRBV7-2 with TRBJ1-2. Germline V gene sequence: CDR1 SGHTA, CDR2 FQGNSA. This CDR3 has 12 amino acids. This chain's CDR3 is CASSGNGYGYTF.

V usage is TRBV20-1 and J usage is TRBJ2-7. The germline V gene encodes CDR1 DFQATT and CDR2 SNEGSKA (reference sequence). The CDR3 sequence is 11 residues long. The CDR3 here is CSASSGYEQYF.

V usage is TRBV9 and J usage is TRBJ2-1; TCRdb picks TRBD2, but there is no DNA to check that call. Germline lookup yields CDR1 SGDLS and CDR2 YYNGEE. The CDR3 sequence is 14 residues long. The CDR3 spells CASSVSGDYNEQFF.

The chain recombines TRBV6-4 with TRBJ2-1; absent DNA, TCRdb's TRBD1 call cannot be checked. The CDR3 has 15 amino acids. Germline V gene lookup returns CDR1 MRHNA and CDR2 SNTAGT. CDR3 amino acids: CASSEGDRGNNEQFF.

The V and J genes are TRBV7-9 and TRBJ2-6. Per the germline V gene, CDR1 is SEHNR and CDR2 is FQNEAQ (reference sequence). The CDR3 is 16 amino acids. CDR3 sequence: CASSLNPDSGANVLTF. Drawing the rest from reference TRBV7-9 and TRBJ2-6, the complete variable domain is DTGVSQNPRHKITKRGQNVTFRCDPISEHNRLYWYRQTLGQGPEFLTYFQNEAQLEKSRLLSDRFSAERPKGSFSTLEIQRTEQGDSAMYLCASSLNPDSGANVLTFGAGSRLTVL.

J is TRBJ2-2 and V is TRBV7-3; TCRdb's D gene call, TRBD2, goes unchecked for lack of DNA. The CDR3 loop spans 14 amino acids. Germline loops: CDR1 SGHTA, CDR2 FQGTGA. CDR3 sequence: CASSSNTAPGELFF.

V and J are TRBV12-3 or TRBV12-4 and TRBJ2-1; the TCRdb call, TRBD1, lacks DNA for checking. The CDR3 totals 15 residues. CDR3: CASRLVGGGYNEQFF.